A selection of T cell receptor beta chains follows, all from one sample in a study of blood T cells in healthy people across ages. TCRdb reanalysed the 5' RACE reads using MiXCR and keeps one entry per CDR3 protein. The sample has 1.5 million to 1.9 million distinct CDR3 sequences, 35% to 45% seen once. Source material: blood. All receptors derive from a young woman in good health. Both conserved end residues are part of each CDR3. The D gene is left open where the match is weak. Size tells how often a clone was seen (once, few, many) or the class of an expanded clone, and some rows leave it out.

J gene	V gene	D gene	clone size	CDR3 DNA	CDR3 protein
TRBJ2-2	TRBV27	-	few	TGTGCCAGCAGTCCGACCAGGGGTACCGGGGAGCTGTTTTTT	CASSPTRGTGELFF
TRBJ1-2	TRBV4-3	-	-	TGCGCCAGCAGCCTAAACCCGACAGCAAACTATGGCTACACCTTC	CASSLNPTANYGYTF
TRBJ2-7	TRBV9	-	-	TGTGCCAGCAGCGTAGAAGGATGGGGGTTCGAGCAGTACTTC	CASSVEGWGFEQYF
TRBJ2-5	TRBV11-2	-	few	TGTGCCAGCGAAGGCCCTTGGGAAGAGACCCAGTACTTC	CASEGPWEETQYF
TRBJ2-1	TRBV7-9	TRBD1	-	TGTGCCAGCAGCTTAGTTCCTTACCTGACCGGGACAGGGGGGAATGAGCAGTTCTTC	CASSLVPYLTGTGGNEQFF
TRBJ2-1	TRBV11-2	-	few	TGTGCCAGCGGACCATTAGCGGTCTACAATGAGCAGTTCTTC	CASGPLAVYNEQFF
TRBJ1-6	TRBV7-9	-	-	TGTGCCAGCAGCTCCACTCGGGCCAGCCTTAGAGGGTATAATTCACCCCTCCACTTT	CASSSTRASLRGYNSPLHF
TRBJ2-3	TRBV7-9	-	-	TGTGCCAGCGGGAAGGCAGATACGCAGTATTTT	CASGKADTQYF
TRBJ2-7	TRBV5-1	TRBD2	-	TGCGCCAGCAGCTTGGCGATTAGCGGGGGCTTCTCCTACGAGCAGTACTTC	CASSLAISGGFSYEQYF
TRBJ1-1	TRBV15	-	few	TGTGCCACCAGGGCGAGCAAGACCAGGGTTCGGGGGAGCATGAACACTGAAGCTTTCTTT	CATRASKTRVRGSMNTEAFF
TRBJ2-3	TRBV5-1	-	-	TGCGCCAGCAGCTGGCCTATTGCGGATACGCAGTATTTT	CASSWPIADTQYF
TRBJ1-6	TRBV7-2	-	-	TGTGCCAGCAGCTTCCACGGCTCCGGGTCCCTAAATTCACCCCCCCACTTT	CASSFHGSGSLNSPPHF
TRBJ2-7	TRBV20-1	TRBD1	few	TGCAGTGCTAGTGGCGGGACAGGTAACTCCTACGAGCAGTACTTC	CSASGGTGNSYEQYF
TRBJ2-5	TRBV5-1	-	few	TGCGCCAGCAGGTGGCTAGCGAGCGAGACCCAGTACTTC	CASRWLASETQYF
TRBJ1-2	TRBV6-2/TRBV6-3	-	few	TGTGCCAGCAGTTACTCGGGCTCCCCGAACTATGGCTACACCTTC	CASSYSGSPNYGYTF
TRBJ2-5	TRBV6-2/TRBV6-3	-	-	TGTGCCAGCAGAAAGCCTGACTTAACCTACAATGAGCAGTACTTC	CASRKPDLTYNEQYF
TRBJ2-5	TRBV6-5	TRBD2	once	TGTGCCAGCAGATACGGCCTAGCGGGCGGACATGAGCAGTACTTC	CASRYGLAGGHEQYF
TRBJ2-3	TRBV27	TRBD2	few	TGTGCCAGCAGCCCGACCGGGGCTAGCGGGAGAGGAGATACGCAGTATTTT	CASSPTGASGRGDTQYF
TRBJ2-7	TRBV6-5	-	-	TGTGCCAGCACCACGGGGTCCGCCTACGAGCAGTACTTC	CASTTGSAYEQYF
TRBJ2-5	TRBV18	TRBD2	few	TGTGCCAGCTCACACCGGACTAGCGGGGGGGCAGAAGAGCAGTACTTC	CASSHRTSGGAEEQYF
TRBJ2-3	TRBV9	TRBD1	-	TGTGCCAGCAGCGAACCGGGACAGGGGACAGATACGCAGTATTTT	CASSEPGQGTDTQYF
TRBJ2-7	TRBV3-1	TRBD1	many	TGTGCCAGCAGCCTAACGACAGGGAGACTGGATCAGTACTTC	CASSLTTGRLDQYF
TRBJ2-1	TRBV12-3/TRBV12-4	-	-	TGTGCCACCGGTCGAAGCGCGTACAATGAGCAGTTCTTC	CATGRSAYNEQFF
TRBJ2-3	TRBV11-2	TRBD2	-	TGTGCCAGCAGCTCCAGACTAGCGGGAGAGCTCACAGATACGCAGTATTTT	CASSSRLAGELTDTQYF
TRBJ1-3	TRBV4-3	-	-	TGCGCCAGCAGCACGGGACTGAACTCTGGAAACACCATATATTTT	CASSTGLNSGNTIYF
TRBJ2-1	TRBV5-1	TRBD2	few	TGCGCCAGCAGCTTCCGGGAGGGTAGGAATGAGCAGTTCTTC	CASSFREGRNEQFF
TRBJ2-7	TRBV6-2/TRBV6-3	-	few	TGTGCCAGCAGTTACTCAACTACTTACGAGCAGTACTTC	CASSYSTTYEQYF